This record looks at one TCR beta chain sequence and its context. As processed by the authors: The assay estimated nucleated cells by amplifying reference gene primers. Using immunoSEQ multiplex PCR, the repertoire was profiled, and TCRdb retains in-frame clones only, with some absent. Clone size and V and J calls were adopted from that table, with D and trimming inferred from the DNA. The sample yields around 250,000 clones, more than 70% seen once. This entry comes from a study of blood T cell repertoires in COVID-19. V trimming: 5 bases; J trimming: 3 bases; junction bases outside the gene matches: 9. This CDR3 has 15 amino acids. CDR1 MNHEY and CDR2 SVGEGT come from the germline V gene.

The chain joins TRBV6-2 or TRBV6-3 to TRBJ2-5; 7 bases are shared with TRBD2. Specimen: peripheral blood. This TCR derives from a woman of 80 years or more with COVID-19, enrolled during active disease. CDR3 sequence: CASSDRRDYKETQYF. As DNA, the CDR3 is TGTGCCAGCAGTGACCGCAGGGACTATAAAGAGACCCAGTACTTC.